The 10 T cell receptor beta chains presented below share a single source sample, sequenced in a study of blood T cell repertoires in COVID-19. Some clones are missing from TCRdb's copy, which holds only in-frame ones; the method was immunoSEQ multiplex PCR. The table records some 160,000 clones, approximately 83% of them present only once. Sequenced input: peripheral blood. Receptors were obtained from a man aged 70 or older with active or convalescent COVID-19.

V is TRBV21-1 and J is TRBJ2-7; the table names TRBD2, a call not compared with the DNA. TRBV21-1 is assigned pseudogene status. This CDR3 contains 19 residues. The CDR3 is CASSLRTADSGGADYEQYF. The CDR3 DNA reads TGTGCCAGCAGCCTTCGGACAGCGGATAGCGGGGGAGCTGACTACGAGCAGTACTTC.

The V call is TRBV29-1, the J call TRBJ2-7; D is unclear. There are 11 residues in the CDR3. The V gene lost 4 bases and the J gene lost 5 bases, with 9 bases spanning the gap. From germline, CDR1 is SQVTM and CDR2 ANQGSEA. The CDR3 nucleotides are TGCAGCGTTGCGAGCACCAACGAGCAGTACTTC. This codes for CSVASTNEQYF.

The CDR3 protein is CASSLPGQANAQYF. For the CDR3, the DNA is TGTGCCAGCAGTTTGCCCGGACAGGCTAATGCGCAGTATTTT. The chain is built from TRBV27 and TRBJ2-3; 7 bases align to TRBD1. V lost 3 bases, J lost 10 bases, and 10 bases stayed unmatched. This CDR3 has 14 residues. Looked up from germline, CDR1 is MNHEY and CDR2 is SMNVEV (reference sequence).

The gene calls are TRBV4-3 and TRBJ1-4, with TRBD1 matching over 7 bases. V trimming: 1 base; J trimming: 5 bases; junction bases outside the gene matches: 7. CDR1 LGHNA and CDR2 YSLEER come from the germline V gene. The CDR3 spans 16 residues. The DNA of the CDR3 is TGCGCCAGCAGCCAAGGTCAGACAGGGTGGAATGAAAAACTGTTTTTT. Residues: CASSQGQTGWNEKLFF.

V usage is TRBV9 and J usage is TRBJ2-7; 10 bases are a match to TRBD2. CDR3 length equals 15 residues. CDR1 and CDR2 from the germline V gene are SGDLS and YYNGEE. J gave up 2 bases and V 4 bases, and 6 bases lay outside the gene matches. The CDR3 nucleotides are TGTGCCAGCAGCCCAGGGACTAGCGCAGCCTACGAGCAGTACTTC. It is translated as CASSPGTSAAYEQYF.

The gene calls are TRBV6-1 and TRBJ2-1; D is undetermined. This CDR3 is 13 amino acids long. V gave up 2 bases and J gave up 6 bases, with 8 bases separating them. In germline, CDR1 is MNHNS, CDR2 SASEGT. CDR3 amino acids: CASSELAFNEQFF. DNA of the CDR3: TGTGCCAGCAGTGAATTGGCCTTCAATGAGCAGTTCTTC.

The rearrangement uses TRBV7-8 and TRBJ2-2; 10 bases are a match to TRBD1. The CDR3 is 14 residues long. CDR1 is SGHVS and CDR2 is FQNEAQ in the germline V gene. V dropped 5 bases and J dropped 7; count of bases not matched to a gene: 4. For the CDR3, the DNA is TGTGCCAGCAGCAGAGACAGGGGGCGCGGGGAGCTGTTTTTT. This codes for CASSRDRGRGELFF.

The rearrangement links TRBV10-1 to TRBJ1-1; 12 bases map to TRBD1. The junction had 7 bases not matched to a gene; V was cut back by 3 bases and J by 8 bases. The CDR3 covers 15 residues. CDR1 and CDR2 (germline): WNHNN, SYGVQD (reference sequence). The CDR3: CASSDPRGTGGEAFF. The CDR3 coding sequence is TGCGCCAGCAGTGACCCTCGGGGGACAGGGGGCGAAGCTTTCTTT.

The gene calls are TRBV30 and TRBJ1-1; D possibly corresponds to TRBD1 (5 bases). The CDR3 consists of 14 residues. V lost 4 bases and J lost 1, with 13 bases in between. Germline assignment: CDR1 GTSNPN and CDR2 SVGIG (reference sequence). The CDR3 is CAWIKRDRNTEAFF. In DNA form, the CDR3 reads TGTGCCTGGATTAAGAGAGACAGGAACACTGAAGCTTTCTTT.

This chain connects TRBV5-1 to TRBJ1-6; D unresolved. Trimming stripped 0 bases from V and 2 bases from J, with 12 bases between. Germline values: CDR1 SGHRS, CDR2 YFSETQ. There are 17 residues in the CDR3. This chain's CDR3 is CASSLASSEAYNSPLHF. The CDR3 DNA is TGCGCCAGCAGCTTGGCCTCGTCCGAGGCCTATAATTCACCCCTCCACTTT. Complete variable domain (other parts from reference TRBV5-1 and TRBJ1-6): KAGVTQTPRYLIKTRGQQVTLSCSPISGHRSVSWYQQTPGQGLQFLFEYFSETQRNKGNFPGRFSGRQFSNSRSEMNVSTLELGDSALYLCASSLASSEAYNSPLHFGNGTRLTVT.